A selection of T cell receptor beta chains follows, all from one sample in a study of blood T cell repertoires in COVID-19. Assay used: immunoSEQ multiplex PCR; TCRdb lists only in-frame clones, some missing. This table holds about 380,000 clones, over 75% found once. Material for sequencing was PBMCs or T cells enriched from blood (not recorded which). These receptors were collected from a man under 40 who had recovered from COVID-19. Each CDR3 is given with its conserved first and last residue. A D gene is named only where the DNA matches it firmly.

d_call	v_call	j_call	cdr3_aa
.	TRBV7-6	TRBJ2-2	CASSPRRDTESELFF
.	TRBV20-1	TRBJ1-2	CSASPGFRGGGYGYTF
TRBD2	TRBV11-2	TRBJ2-1	CASSLSGGLNEQFF
.	TRBV28	TRBJ2-5	CASSLLQETQYF
.	TRBV24-1	TRBJ2-1	CATSDAGLGEQFF
.	TRBV2	TRBJ1-2	CATKNYGYTF
TRBD1	TRBV5-1	TRBJ2-2	CASSIGQATGELFF
TRBD1	TRBV10-1	TRBJ1-5	CELGTGDNQPQHF
TRBD1	TRBV12-5	TRBJ1-1	CASSWTGGSPPEAFF
.	TRBV2	TRBJ1-2	CASSESALLF
TRBD1	TRBV10-2	TRBJ1-5	CASSESGQGSNQPQHF
TRBD1	TRBV6-4	TRBJ2-7	CASSAFRDRGSYEQYF
.	TRBV7-9	TRBJ1-1	CASSPSRVNTEAFF
.	TRBV18	TRBJ1-1	CASDQGSEAFF
TRBD1	TRBV10-3	TRBJ1-3	CAISHTLDRGSGNTIYF